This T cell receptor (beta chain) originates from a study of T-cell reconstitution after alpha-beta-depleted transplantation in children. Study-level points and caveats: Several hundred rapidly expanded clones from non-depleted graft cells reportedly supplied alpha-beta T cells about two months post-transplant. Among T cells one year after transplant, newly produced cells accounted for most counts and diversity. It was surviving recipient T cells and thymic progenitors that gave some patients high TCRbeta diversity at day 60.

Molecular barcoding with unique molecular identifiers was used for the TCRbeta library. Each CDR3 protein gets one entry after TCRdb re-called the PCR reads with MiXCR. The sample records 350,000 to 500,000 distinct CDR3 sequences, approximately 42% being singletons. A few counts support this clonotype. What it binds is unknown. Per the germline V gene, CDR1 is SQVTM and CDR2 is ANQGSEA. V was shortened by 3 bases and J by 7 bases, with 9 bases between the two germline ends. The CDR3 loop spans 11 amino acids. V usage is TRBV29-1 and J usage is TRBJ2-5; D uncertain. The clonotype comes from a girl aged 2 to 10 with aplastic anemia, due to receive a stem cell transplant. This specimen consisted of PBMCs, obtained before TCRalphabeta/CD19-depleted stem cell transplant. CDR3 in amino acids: CSVDSPGTQYF. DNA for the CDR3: TGCAGCGTTGATAGTCCGGGGACCCAGTACTTC.